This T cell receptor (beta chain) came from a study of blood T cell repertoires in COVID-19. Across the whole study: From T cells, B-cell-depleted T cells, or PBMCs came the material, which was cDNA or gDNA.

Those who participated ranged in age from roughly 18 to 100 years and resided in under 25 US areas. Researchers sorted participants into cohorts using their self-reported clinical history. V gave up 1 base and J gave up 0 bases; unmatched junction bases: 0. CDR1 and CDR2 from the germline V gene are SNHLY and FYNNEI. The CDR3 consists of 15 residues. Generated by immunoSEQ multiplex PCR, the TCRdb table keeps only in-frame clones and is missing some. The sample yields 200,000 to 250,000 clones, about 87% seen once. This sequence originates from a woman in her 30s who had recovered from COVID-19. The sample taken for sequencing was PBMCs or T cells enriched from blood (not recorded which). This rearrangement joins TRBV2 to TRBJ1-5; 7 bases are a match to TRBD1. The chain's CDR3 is CASSEDRGSNQPQHF. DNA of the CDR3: TGTGCCAGCAGTGAAGACAGGGGTAGCAATCAGCCCCAGCATTTT.